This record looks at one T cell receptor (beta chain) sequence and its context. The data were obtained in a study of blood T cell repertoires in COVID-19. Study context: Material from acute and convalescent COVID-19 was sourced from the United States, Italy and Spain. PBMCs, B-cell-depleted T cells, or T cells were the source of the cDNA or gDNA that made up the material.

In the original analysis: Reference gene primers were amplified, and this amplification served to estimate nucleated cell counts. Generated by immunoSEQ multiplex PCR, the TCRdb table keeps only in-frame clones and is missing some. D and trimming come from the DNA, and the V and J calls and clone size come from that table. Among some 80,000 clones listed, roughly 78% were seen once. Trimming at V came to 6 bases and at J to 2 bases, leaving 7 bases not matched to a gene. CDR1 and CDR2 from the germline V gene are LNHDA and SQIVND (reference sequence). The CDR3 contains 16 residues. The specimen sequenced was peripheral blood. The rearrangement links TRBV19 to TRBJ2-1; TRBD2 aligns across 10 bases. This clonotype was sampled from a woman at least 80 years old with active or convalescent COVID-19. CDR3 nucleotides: TGTGCCAGTAGAGACCGGGGACTAGCGACCTACAATGAGCAGTTCTTC. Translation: CASRDRGLATYNEQFF.